These 2 T cell receptor beta chains share one sample of origin, sequenced in a study of T cells in Graves' hyperthyroidism and ophthalmopathy. Template material for amplifying TCR beta CDR3 regions consisted of RNA transcripts. An initial round of RT-PCR targeting the TCR CDR3 relied on the HTBI primer set. One entry per CDR3 protein results from TCRdb running MiXCR on the multiplex PCR reads. Counted here are around 300,000 distinct CDR3 sequences, 20% to 25% occurring once; the ten biggest clones make up around 62%. The sample taken for sequencing was blood. The receptors derive from a man younger than 45 with Graves' ophthalmopathy.

V usage is TRBV27 and J usage is TRBJ2-7, with a weak D call TRBD2 (6 bases). Trimming removed 7 bases at V and 3 bases at J, with 22 bases between. Germline V gives CDR1 MNHEY, CDR2 SMNVEV (reference sequence). This CDR3 contains 16 residues. CDR3 nucleotides: TGTGCCAGCACAAGGCGGGGTAGCGGTGTGGTCTACGAGCAGTACTTC. Its protein is CASTRRGSGVVYEQYF.

There are a few counts of this clonotype. J is TRBJ1-5 and V is TRBV28; D call uncertain. Germline CDR1 MDHEN, CDR2 SYDVKM. The CDR3 contains 12 residues. Trimming left V 5 bases short and J 7 bases short, with 9 bases between. CDR3 DNA sequence: TGTGCCAGCAGTAAGACTTTCCAGCCCCAGCATTTT. It encodes CASSKTFQPQHF.